Following are 25 T cell receptor beta chains from one sample sequenced in a study of blood T cell repertoires in COVID-19. Profiled with immunoSEQ multiplex PCR; TCRdb holds only in-frame clones, not every one. The repertoire consists of fewer than 95,000 clones, with 90% occurring once and the leading ten covering roughly 0.72%. The sample comprised peripheral blood. These receptors originate from a woman aged 80 or older with acute or convalescent COVID-19.

The chain joins TRBV6-2 or TRBV6-3 to TRBJ1-5; tentatively, D is TRBD1 (6 bases). The germline V gene has CDR1 MNHEY and CDR2 SVGEGT. The CDR3 has 15 residues. V was trimmed by 6 bases and J by 0 bases, leaving 12 bases between them. In nucleotides, the CDR3 is TGTGCCAGCAGCCCGACAGGACCTAGCAATCAGCCCCAGCATTTT. Translated, it gives CASSPTGPSNQPQHF.

This chain uses TRBV7-2 with TRBJ2-1, with TRBD1 matching over 9 bases. CDR1 and CDR2 from the germline V gene are SGHTA and FQGNSA. Losses at the gene ends were 5 bases for V and 2 bases for J; bases not matched to a gene: 4. This CDR3 has 15 amino acids. Here the CDR3 reads CASSPDRGPYNEQFF. The DNA for the CDR3 is TGTGCCAGCAGCCCGGACAGGGGCCCCTACAATGAGCAGTTCTTC.

The chain has TRBV4-1 and TRBJ2-1; the D gene is possibly TRBD1 (6 bases). The CDR3 length is 16 residues. V dropped 2 bases and J dropped 7 bases, with 18 bases sitting between them. Per germline, CDR1 MGHRA and CDR2 YSYEKL. The CDR3, as DNA: TGCGCCAGCAGCCAATTCCGGGGCCTAAGGGGGAATGAGCAGTTCTTC. Encoded protein: CASSQFRGLRGNEQFF.

V usage is TRBV19 and J usage is TRBJ1-2, with 11 bases that match TRBD1. Germline V gene lookup returns CDR1 LNHDA and CDR2 SQIVND (reference sequence). This CDR3 has 17 amino acids. The V and J ends lost 1 base and 10 bases, in that order; junction bases with no gene match: 14. The CDR3 bases are TGTGCCAGTAGTATAGTCTTGCACACCGGGACAGGGGGGGCCTACACCTTC. Amino acid sequence: CASSIVLHTGTGGAYTF.

V and J are TRBV5-1 and TRBJ2-3, with D tentatively TRBD1 (6 bases). Trimming stripped 2 bases from V and 1 base from J, with 11 bases between. Germline V gene sequence: CDR1 SGHRS, CDR2 YFSETQ. The CDR3 contains 15 residues. CDR3 DNA sequence: TGCGCCAGCAGCTTTAGGGGACAAGGCACAGATACGCAGTATTTT. Its protein product is CASSFRGQGTDTQYF.

The chain recombines TRBV3-1 (or the pseudogene TRBV3-2) with TRBJ1-1; tentatively, D is TRBD1 (5 bases). The CDR3 is 13 amino acids. The germline CDR1 and CDR2 sequences are LGHDT and YNNKEL (reference sequence). The germline V and J ends were trimmed by 3 bases and 2 bases, with 7 bases remaining between them. Written as DNA, the CDR3 is TGTGCCAGCAGCCACAGGGCTAACACTGAAGCTTTCTTT. Its translation is CASSHRANTEAFF.

The chain couples TRBV24-1 to TRBJ1-2; D is uncertain. This CDR3 is 11 amino acids long. Germline V gives CDR1 KGHDR, CDR2 SFDVKD. Trimming left V 9 bases short and J 3 bases short, with 7 bases between. The CDR3 protein is CATYGDYGYTF. In DNA form, the CDR3 reads TGTGCCACCTACGGGGACTATGGCTACACCTTC.

This chain joins TRBV28 and TRBJ1-2; 8 positions agree with TRBD1. The CDR3 covers 14 residues. Germline V gives CDR1 MDHEN, CDR2 SYDVKM. The ends lost 4 bases at V and 7 bases at J; junction bases unmatched: 8. The CDR3 protein is CASSSPQGALGYTF. CDR3 nucleotides: TGTGCCAGCAGTTCGCCCCAGGGGGCGCTTGGCTACACCTTC.

The CDR3 DNA reads TGTGCCAGCAGTTCCCCCCCCGGACAGGGGAAAGGCTATGGCTACACCTTC. This encodes CASSSPPGQGKGYGYTF. The V and J genes are TRBV28 and TRBJ1-2; 9 nucleotides line up with TRBD1. Trimming cost V 4 bases and J 4 bases; bases outside gene matches: 13. The CDR3 consists of 17 residues. Germline CDR1 reads MDHEN; CDR2 reads SYDVKM.

This chain joins TRBV19 and TRBJ2-3; a weak D match, TRBD2 (6 bases). Looked up from germline, CDR1 is LNHDA and CDR2 is SQIVND (reference sequence). This CDR3 comprises 17 residues. V shed 2 bases and J shed 1 base, with 16 bases lying between them. The CDR3 loop is CASSIKVRGWGTDTQYF. CDR3 nucleotides: TGTGCCAGTAGTATAAAGGTGCGGGGTTGGGGCACAGATACGCAGTATTTT.

The chain combines TRBV15 with TRBJ1-5; D is unresolved. The germline V and J ends were trimmed by 0 bases and 2 bases, with 8 bases remaining between them. The length of the CDR3 is 15 residues. CDR1 and CDR2 from the germline V gene are LNHNV and YYDKDF (reference sequence). As DNA, the CDR3 is TGTGCCACCAGCAGAGATCTCGGGGGCAATCAGCCCCAGCATTTT. It is translated as CATSRDLGGNQPQHF.

This chain uses TRBV4-3 with TRBJ2-3; 8 bases align to TRBD2. Per the germline V gene, CDR1 is LGHNA and CDR2 is YSLEER. There are 18 residues in the CDR3. The junction had 8 bases not matched to a gene; V was cut back by 0 bases and J by 0 bases. The CDR3 here is CASSQDLTRGASTDTQYF. The CDR3 DNA reads TGCGCCAGCAGCCAAGATCTGACGCGGGGGGCAAGCACAGATACGCAGTATTTT.

The V gene is TRBV5-1, the J gene TRBJ1-4; tentative D call: TRBD1 (6 bases). The CDR3 contains 14 residues. V was shortened by 3 bases and J by 5 bases, with 11 bases between the two germline ends. Germline V gene lookup returns CDR1 SGHRS and CDR2 YFSETQ. In DNA, the CDR3 is TGCGCCAGCAGCTCGACAGGCGTCAATGAAAAACTGTTTTTT. It specifies CASSSTGVNEKLFF. Supplemented by reference TRBV5-1 and TRBJ1-4, the full variable domain reads KAGVTQTPRYLIKTRGQQVTLSCSPISGHRSVSWYQQTPGQGLQFLFEYFSETQRNKGNFPGRFSGRQFSNSRSEMNVSTLELGDSALYLCASSSTGVNEKLFFGSGTQLSVL.

CDR3 sequence reads: CASSSAGASYNEQFF. In DNA, the CDR3 is TGTGCCAGCAGTTCTGCGGGGGCTTCCTACAATGAGCAGTTCTTC. The rearrangement links TRBV6-5 to TRBJ2-1; TRBD2 is a possible D gene (7 bases). Germline V lookup: CDR1 MNHEY, CDR2 SVGAGI. The CDR3 is 15 residues long. Trimming left V 4 bases short and J 1 base short, with 11 bases between.

The CDR3 here is CASSPLQGPPPYNEQFF. CDR3 nucleotides: TGTGCCAGCTCACCACTCCAGGGTCCTCCCCCCTACAATGAGCAGTTCTTC. The genes are TRBV18 and TRBJ2-1, with a weak D call TRBD1 (5 bases). Trimming shortened V by 1 base and J by 2 bases, and 15 bases separated the two germline ends. Per germline, CDR1 KGHSH and CDR2 LQKENI. The CDR3 is made up of 17 amino acids.

This clone was detected only once. The J gene is TRBJ1-2, the V gene TRBV7-2; D unclear. Germline-derived CDR1 and CDR2 are SGHTA and FQGNSA. The CDR3 has 14 amino acids. V lost 3 bases and J 2 bases, leaving 10 bases between the germline ends. The CDR3 coding sequence is TGTGCCAGCAGCTTCCACGCGGGGAACTATGGCTACACCTTC. Amino acids: CASSFHAGNYGYTF.

The chain links TRBV7-6 to TRBJ2-7, with 8 positions matching TRBD2. This CDR3 is 15 amino acids long. After removal of 5 bases from V and 1 base from J, the junction contained 7 bases not matched to a gene. Germline loops: CDR1 SGHVS, CDR2 FNYEAQ. The CDR3 sequence: CASSPGGGKSYEQYF. The CDR3 bases are TGTGCCAGCAGCCCCGGGGGGGGGAAATCCTACGAGCAGTACTTC.

V is TRBV7-8 and J is TRBJ1-4; no clear D gene. The CDR3 sequence is 15 residues long. Germline V gene sequence: CDR1 SGHVS, CDR2 FQNEAQ. Trimming stripped 4 bases from V and 4 bases from J, with 13 bases between. CDR3 DNA sequence: TGTGCCAGCAGCTCTATCGGTGCGGGTAATGAAAAACTGTTTTTT. Protein sequence: CASSSIGAGNEKLFF. The full variable domain, its missing parts supplied by reference TRBV7-8 and TRBJ1-4, is GAGVSQSPRYKVAKRGQDVALRCDPISGHVSLFWYQQALGQGPEFLTYFQNEAQLDKSGLPSDRFFAERPEGSVSTLKIQRTQQEDSAVYLCASSSIGAGNEKLFFGSGTQLSVL.

The chain carries TRBV6-2 or TRBV6-3 and TRBJ2-2; 10 bases match TRBD1. The V gene end was trimmed by 2 bases and the J gene end by 5 bases; junction bases not matched to a gene: 2. This CDR3 has 15 amino acids. Germline V lookup: CDR1 MNHEY, CDR2 SVGEGT. CDR3 sequence: CASSYGTGVTGELFF. CDR3 sequence (DNA): TGTGCCAGCAGTTACGGGACAGGGGTGACCGGGGAGCTGTTTTTT.

This chain uses TRBV7-9 with TRBJ2-7; maybe TRBD1 (6 bases). V was shortened by 2 bases and J by 3 bases, with 8 bases between the two germline ends. The CDR3 consists of 13 residues. Germline lookup yields CDR1 SEHNR and CDR2 FQNEAQ (reference sequence). The CDR3 spells CASSLQGRYEQYF. In nucleotides, the CDR3 is TGTGCCAGCAGCTTACAGGGGCGCTACGAGCAGTACTTC.

The table lists this clone with a few counts. The chain joins TRBV4-1 to TRBJ1-4; D remains unclear. From germline, CDR1 is MGHRA and CDR2 YSYEKL. CDR3 length: 16 residues. Trimming shortened V by 3 bases and J by 3 bases, and 14 bases separated the two germline ends. As DNA, the CDR3 is TGCGCCAGCAGCCAGGTACAGCTCGTGTCTAATGAAAAACTGTTTTTT. Residues: CASSQVQLVSNEKLFF.

The chain employs TRBV3-1 (or the pseudogene TRBV3-2) and TRBJ2-7; the D gene is possibly TRBD2 (5 bases). Trimming left V 2 bases short and J 2 bases short, with 7 bases between. The germline V gene has CDR1 LGHDT and CDR2 YNNKEL (reference sequence). The CDR3 spans 13 residues. The CDR3 region is CASSQRTPYEQYF. CDR3 nucleotides: TGTGCCAGCAGCCAAAGGACTCCCTACGAGCAGTACTTC.

The CDR3 reads CASSLRNEQFF. The CDR3 nucleotides are TGTGCCAGCAGCCTCCGTAATGAGCAGTTCTTC. The chain employs TRBV3-1 (or the pseudogene TRBV3-2) and TRBJ2-1; no firm D call. The V gene's germline CDR1 is LGHDT and CDR2 YNNKEL (reference sequence). The CDR3 has 11 amino acids. The V and J ends lost 4 bases and 7 bases respectively, with 5 bases between them.

V usage is TRBV5-4 and J usage is TRBJ2-7, with D possibly TRBD1 on 6 matching bases. V dropped 3 bases and J dropped 3 bases, with 13 bases sitting between them. The CDR3 runs to 14 residues. Germline assignment: CDR1 SGHNT and CDR2 YYREEE (reference sequence). The CDR3 reads CASSSGTLIYEQYF. The CDR3 DNA reads TGTGCCAGCAGCTCCGGGACACTGATCTACGAGCAGTACTTC.

V usage is TRBV2 and J usage is TRBJ1-5, with a weak D call TRBD1 (5 bases). The CDR3 is 15 residues long. Deletions cut 6 bases from V and 0 bases from J, with 12 bases between. In germline, CDR1 is SNHLY, CDR2 FYNNEI. CDR3 protein: CASSPDTYSNQPQHF. In nucleotides, the CDR3 is TGTGCCAGCAGCCCGGACACTTATAGCAATCAGCCCCAGCATTTT.